The next 15 T cell receptor beta chains were all read from a single sample in a study of T cell clonality in common variable immunodeficiency. The study, taken as a whole, reports: Fewer deletions and N-nucleotide insertions were reportedly seen in common variable immunodeficiency TCR beta sequences.

Repertoires were generated with immunoSEQ multiplex PCR, while TCRdb's copy carries only in-frame clones and drops some. The sample yields some 11,000 clones, without any singletons. Their cognate antigens are unknown. Sequenced material: peripheral blood mononuclear cells. The receptors originated from a human donor with common variable immunodeficiency.

This clone came up a few times. The sequenced part of the CDR3 DNA is TGTGCCAGCAATGACAGGGGACCCTACGAG. It translates to CASNDRGPYE. The full CDR3 protein reads CASNDRGPYEQYF. This chain connects TRBV6-2 or TRBV6-3 to TRBJ2-7, with TRBD1 matching over 8 bases. The CDR3 goes on 3 residues after the read ends, and that part is filled in from the germline J gene. This CDR3 contains 13 residues. The V gene's germline CDR1 is MNHEY and CDR2 SVGEGT. Unmatched junction bases numbered 4, after V lost 7 bases and J lost 2 bases.

Notes on this clone: The CDR3 is cut off 3 residues early in the read; its end comes from the germline J gene. The chain uses TRBV7-8 and TRBJ2-7; no reliable D call. Germline lookup yields CDR1 SGHVS and CDR2 FQNEAQ. CDR3 size: 12 residues. Trimming stripped 5 bases from V and 5 bases from J, with 10 bases between. The sequenced CDR3 bases are TGTGCCAGCAGCCCAGCAAGGGACGAG. This sequence encodes CASSPARDE. The full CDR3 protein is CASSPARDEQYF.

The sample holds a few counts of this clone. CDR3 bases read: TGCGCCAGCAGCCGGACAGGAGACACAGATACG. Translating gives CASSRTGDTDT. The complete CDR3 protein is CASSRTGDTDTQYF. The chain joins TRBV5-1 to TRBJ2-3; TRBD1 agrees at 7 bases. The missing CDR3 end, 3 residues past where the read stops, is filled in from the germline J gene. With V trimmed by 4 bases and J by 2 bases, 4 bases remained unmatched. Per germline, CDR1 SGHRS and CDR2 YFSETQ. This CDR3 has 14 residues.

A remark on this clone: The CDR3 end is not reached by the read, which stops 3 residues before it; the germline J gene fills it in. This chain uses TRBV18 with TRBJ2-3, with D possibly matching TRBD1 (6 bases). Trimming stripped 6 bases from V and 4 bases from J, with 14 bases between. CDR3 length: 14 amino acids. CDR1 KGHSH and CDR2 LQKENI come from the germline V gene. The sequenced CDR3 bases are TGTGCCAGCTCCCCTCCCGCAGGGGCAGATACG. Translation gives CASSPPAGADT. The full CDR3 protein reads CASSPPAGADTQYF.

To note about this clone: The CDR3 end falls 3 residues outside the read, so it is completed with the germline J gene. The chain employs TRBV5-5 and TRBJ2-3, with TRBD2 matching 7 bases. The CDR3 runs 14 residues. The V gene end was trimmed by 6 bases and the J gene end by 2 bases; junction bases not matched to a gene: 6. CDR1 and CDR2 (germline): SGHKS, YYEKEE (reference sequence). The CDR3 reads CASIPLAYTDTQYF. The part of the CDR3 DNA that was read is TGTGCCAGCATCCCACTAGCGTACACAGATACG. Full variable domain (missing parts from reference TRBV5-5 and TRBJ2-3): DAGVTQSPTHLIKTRGQQVTLRCSPISGHKSVSWYQQVLGQGPQFIFQYYEKEERGRGNFPDRFSARQFPNYSSELNVNALLLGDSALYLCASIPLAYTDTQYFGPGTRLTVL.

Worth noting for this clone: The read ends 3 residues before the CDR3 terminus; that terminus is restored from the germline J gene. The gene calls are TRBV6-2 or TRBV6-3 and TRBJ2-1; 7 positions match TRBD2. V lost 4 bases and J lost 2; bases outside the gene matches: 5. This CDR3 comprises 15 residues. CDR1 and CDR2 (germline): MNHEY, SVGEGT. The covered CDR3 bases are TGTGCCAGCAGTTTAGCGGGTAGCGCCTACAATGAG. Its translation: CASSLAGSAYNE. The CDR3 in full is CASSLAGSAYNEQFF.

This clone was picked up a small number of times. The observed sequence ends 3 residues before the CDR3 terminus, with the missing tail filled in from the germline J gene. J is TRBJ2-3 and V is TRBV19; 13 nucleotides line up with TRBD2. V was pared by 4 bases and J by 3 bases, with 4 bases of the junction left unmatched. The germline CDR1 and CDR2 sequences are LNHDA and SQIVND (reference sequence). This CDR3 comprises 16 residues. CDR3 loop: CASSTRTSGSTDTQYF. Partial CDR3 DNA: TGTGCCAGTAGTACCCGGACTAGCGGGAGTACAGATACG.

There are a few counts of this clone. The sequenced part of the CDR3 DNA is TGTGCCAGCTCACCACCTCTAGCGGGAGAAGTGGGCGAG. As protein: CASSPPLAGEVGE. The entire CDR3 sequence reads CASSPPLAGEVGEQYF. This chain connects TRBV18 to TRBJ2-7; TRBD2 agrees at 10 bases. The sequenced fragment ends 3 residues before the CDR3 boundary, so the rest is inferred from the germline J gene. Germline CDR1 KGHSH, CDR2 LQKENI. The CDR3 has 16 residues. V gave up 0 bases and J gave up 6 bases; unmatched junction bases: 8.

This clone was found a few times. The read gets to within 3 residues of the CDR3 end, and the germline J gene fills in the rest. V is TRBV19 and J is TRBJ2-2; the match to TRBD1 covers 7 bases. The J segment lost 2 bases and the V segment lost 6 bases, leaving 6 bases of the junction unmatched. The length of the CDR3 is 15 residues. CDR1 and CDR2 from the germline V gene are LNHDA and SQIVND (reference sequence). Partial CDR3 DNA: TGTGCCAGTAGCCCCGGGACAGTTAACACCGGGGAG. It codes for CASSPGTVNTGE. The whole CDR3 protein reads CASSPGTVNTGELFF.

This clone was observed at least ten times. The read terminates 3 residues ahead of where the CDR3 ends, so the germline J gene completes it. V usage is TRBV29-1 and J usage is TRBJ2-1, with 10 bases matching TRBD1. Germline assignment: CDR1 SQVTM and CDR2 ANQGSEA. This CDR3 is 17 amino acids long. The junction had 8 bases not matched to a gene; V was cut back by 3 bases and J by 0 bases. The CDR3 is CSVEPTGGPSSYNEQFF. The DNA read from the CDR3 is TGCAGCGTTGAGCCGACAGGGGGCCCCAGCTCCTACAATGAG.

This clone was counted only a few times. The sequenced fragment ends 3 residues before the CDR3 boundary, so the rest is inferred from the germline J gene. The rearrangement links TRBV6-2 or TRBV6-3 to TRBJ2-7; the D gene is possibly TRBD2 (5 bases). V was shortened by 10 bases and J by 5 bases, with 21 bases between the two germline ends. The CDR3 contains 14 residues. The germline gives CDR1 MNHEY, CDR2 SVGEGT. CDR3: CAIRASGLGDEQYF. CDR3 DNA (partial): TGTGCCATCCGGGCGAGCGGACTGGGAGACGAG.

About this clone: The CDR3 end falls 3 residues outside the read, so it is completed with the germline J gene. The chain recombines TRBV7-8 with TRBJ2-3, with a weak D call TRBD1 (6 bases). Trimming took off 0 bases at V and 1 base at J, with 8 bases between the two ends. The CDR3 has 15 residues. Germline CDR1 and CDR2: SGHVS and FQNEAQ. The CDR3: CASSLANRGTDTQYF. CDR3 bases read: TGTGCCAGCAGCTTAGCGAACAGGGGCACAGATACG.

Details on this clone: The CDR3 goes on 3 residues after the read ends, and that part is filled in from the germline J gene. This chain joins TRBV7-8 and TRBJ1-4, with TRBD1 as a possible D gene (6 bases). Trimming removed 6 bases at V and 8 bases at J, with 16 bases between. This CDR3 has 14 residues. Germline CDR1 SGHVS, CDR2 FQNEAQ. The CDR3 sequence is CASRGLGAMEKLFF. CDR3 DNA (partial): TGTGCCAGCAGGGGTTTGGGGGCTATGGAAAAA.

This clone was seen ten or more times. The read is 3 residues too short to cover the CDR3 end, so that end is filled in from the germline J gene. The chain employs TRBV10-3 and TRBJ2-3; possible D gene TRBD1, 6 bases. Trimming took 4 bases from V and 1 from J, leaving 12 bases between them. CDR1 and CDR2 from the germline V gene are ENHRY and SYGVKD. The CDR3 consists of 15 residues. The chain's CDR3 is CAISAGVTRTDTQYF. The covered CDR3 bases are TGTGCCATCAGTGCAGGGGTAACACGCACAGATACG.

To note about this clone: Read data end 3 residues before the CDR3 end; the end is taken from the germline J gene. The gene calls are TRBV7-9 and TRBJ2-7; unclear D gene. The CDR3 length is 14 residues. The V gene's germline CDR1 is SEHNR and CDR2 FQNEAQ (reference sequence). Trimming left V 3 bases short and J 2 bases short, with 11 bases between. CDR3 residues: CASSFASITYEQYF. Incomplete CDR3 DNA: TGTGCCAGCAGCTTTGCCAGTATTACCTACGAG.